The 3 T cell receptor beta chains below come from one sample, sequenced in a study of blood T cells in healthy people across ages (dated by TCRdb to between 2015 and 2016). Receptors were amplified or captured by 5' RACE. The listed sequencing device is Illumina HiSeq 2500. The second PCR ran for about 6 to 12 cycles and used a J-beta primer mix along with a sample-barcoded 5' primer. The public reads were run again by TCRdb, first through fastp at Q25 and then through MiXCR, and only productive beta chains were kept. Entries that share a CDR3 protein sequence are merged under the most common genes and DNA. The sample yields 650,000 to 1,000,000 distinct CDR3 sequences; 35% to 50% were counted once. 15% to 20% of the sample rests with the top ten. Sequencing was carried out using blood. The receptors were sampled from a man aged 80 or over in good health.

The genes are TRBV12-3 or TRBV12-4 and TRBJ2-5, with D tentatively TRBD2 (5 bases). This CDR3 spans 14 amino acids. Between the trimmed V and J ends, which lost 6 bases and 4 bases, there was a span of 15 bases. This CDR3 is CASSFIGLRETQYF. The CDR3 DNA follows: TGTGCCAGCAGCTTTATTGGACTGAGAGAGACCCAGTACTTC.

Many counts were recorded for this clonotype. The chain carries TRBV12-3 or TRBV12-4 and TRBJ2-1; 12 bases match TRBD2. Unmatched junction bases numbered 4, after V lost 4 bases and J lost 0 bases. CDR3 length: 17 residues. CDR3 region: CASSWTSGTSSYNEQFF. As DNA, the CDR3 is TGTGCCAGCAGTTGGACTAGCGGGACGAGCTCCTACAATGAGCAGTTCTTC.

Many counts were recorded for this clonotype. Here the CDR3 DNA reads TGTGCCAGCAGTGAAAACTTGCGGGCTGAAGCTTTCTTT. Its translation: CASSENLRAEAFF. The J gene is TRBJ1-1, the V gene TRBV2; D is unresolved. Deletions cut 2 bases from V and 6 bases from J, with 10 bases between. Germline CDR1 SNHLY, CDR2 FYNNEI. CDR3 length: 13 residues.